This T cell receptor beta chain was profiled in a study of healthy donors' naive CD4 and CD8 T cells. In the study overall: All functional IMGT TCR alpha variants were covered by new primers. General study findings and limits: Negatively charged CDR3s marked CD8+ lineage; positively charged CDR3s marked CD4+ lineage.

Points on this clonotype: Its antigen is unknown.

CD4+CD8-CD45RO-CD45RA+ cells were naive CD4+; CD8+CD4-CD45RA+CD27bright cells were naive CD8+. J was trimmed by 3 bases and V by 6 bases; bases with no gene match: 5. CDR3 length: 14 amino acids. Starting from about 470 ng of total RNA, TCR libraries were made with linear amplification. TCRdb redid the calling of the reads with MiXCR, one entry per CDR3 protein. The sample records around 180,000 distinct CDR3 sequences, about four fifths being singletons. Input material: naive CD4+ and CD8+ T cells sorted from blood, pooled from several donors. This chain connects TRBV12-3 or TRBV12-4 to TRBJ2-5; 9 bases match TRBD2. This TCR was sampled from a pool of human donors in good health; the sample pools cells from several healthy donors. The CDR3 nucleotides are TGTGCCAGCAGCCGACTAGCGGCCAAAGAGACCCAGTACTTC. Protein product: CASSRLAAKETQYF.